The clone carrying this TCR beta chain has at least ten counts. Its cognate antigen is unknown. This record belongs to a study of regulatory T cells in long-lasting Graves disease. Construction of the TCR beta libraries employed iRepertoire HTBI primers in conjunction with Arm-PCR of CDR3 regions. Via MiXCR, TCRdb re-called the multiplex PCR reads, giving one row per CDR3 protein. The sample shows roughly 400,000 distinct CDR3 sequences, about a sixth of them seen only once. Time point noted: newly diagnosed GD, antithyroid drugs for less than 3 months. Construction of the TCR library relied on RNA isolated from PBMCs. An endocrinology department in Xi'an, China, recruited the patients. CDR1 is SGHAT and CDR2 is FQNNGV in the germline V gene. Unmatched junction bases numbered 13, after V lost 3 bases and J lost 4 bases. The CDR3 covers 17 residues. Whole-study results and caveats: Compared with new cases, persistent Graves' patients showed reduced TCR diversity.

The same sample was also studied in work on T cells in Graves' hyperthyroidism and ophthalmopathy.

The chain has TRBV11-2 and TRBJ1-1, with 8 bases matching TRBD1. The receptor comes from a woman younger than 30 with Graves disease. The sequencing here drew on peripheral blood mononuclear cells (PBMCs), taken at new diagnosis, from a patient treated with antithyroid drugs. For the CDR3, the DNA is TGTGCCAGCAGCTTCGACCCGGGACAGGCTTTAAGCACTGAAGCTTTCTTT. Translation gives CASSFDPGQALSTEAFF.